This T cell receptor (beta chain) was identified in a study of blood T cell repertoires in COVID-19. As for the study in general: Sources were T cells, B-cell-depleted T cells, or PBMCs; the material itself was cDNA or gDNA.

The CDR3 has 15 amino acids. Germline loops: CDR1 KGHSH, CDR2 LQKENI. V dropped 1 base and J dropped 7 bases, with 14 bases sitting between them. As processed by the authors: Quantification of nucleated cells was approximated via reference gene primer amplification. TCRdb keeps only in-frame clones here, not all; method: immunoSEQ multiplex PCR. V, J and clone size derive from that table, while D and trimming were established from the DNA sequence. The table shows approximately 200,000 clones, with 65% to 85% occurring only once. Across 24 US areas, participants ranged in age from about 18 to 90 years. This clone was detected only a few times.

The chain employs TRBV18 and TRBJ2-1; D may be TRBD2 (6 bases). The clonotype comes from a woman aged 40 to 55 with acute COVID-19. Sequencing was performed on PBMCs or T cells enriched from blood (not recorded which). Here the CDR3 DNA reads TGTGCCAGCTCACCACGAACGGGAGCAAGGAATGAGCAGTTCTTC. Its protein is CASSPRTGARNEQFF.